This T cell receptor beta chain was documented in a study of cytomegalovirus exposure and HLA in healthy donors. This CDR3 comprises 12 residues. The V end was cut by 7 bases, the J end by 3 bases, with 9 bases between. Germline V gene sequence: CDR1 LNHDA, CDR2 SQIVND (reference sequence). The donors were in the approximately 110-subject validation cohort; that cohort was separate from the approximately 670-subject first cohort. Only in-frame clones appear in the TCRdb table, and some are missing; sequencing was by immunoSEQ multiplex PCR. The sample shows fewer than 70,000 clones, more than 90% of them seen only once.

Sequencing was carried out using PBMCs. This chain links TRBV19 with TRBJ1-2; D unresolved. This TCR came from a man aged 18 to 29 in good health and CMV-seronegative. The CDR3 DNA reads as TGTGCCAGTAAACAAATGCACTATGGCTACACCTTC. It codes for CASKQMHYGYTF.